The T cell receptor beta chain under discussion was sequenced for a study of CD8 T cells in ankylosing spondylitis. Trimming took off 0 bases at V and 1 base at J, with 9 bases between the two ends. This CDR3 spans 15 amino acids. CDR1 and CDR2 from the germline V gene are SGHTA and FQGNSA. Libraries for TCR beta were made by quantitative 5'-RACE with molecular barcodes. TCRdb itself ran the 5' RACE reads through MiXCR, one entry per CDR3 protein. Of 300,000 to 350,000 distinct CDR3 sequences in the sample, around 21% are singletons; the top ten hold 3.5%. The chain is built from TRBV7-2 and TRBJ1-1, with D possibly being TRBD1 (5 bases). Sequencing used blood, either unsorted or a sorted T cell fraction (not recorded which). The receptor's source is a female donor with ankylosing spondylitis or in good health (not recorded which). The CDR3 coding sequence is TGTGCCAGCAGCTTAGCCGGGGGGGAGAACACTGAAGCTTTCTTT. As protein: CASSLAGGENTEAFF. The complete variable domain, with remaining parts taken from reference TRBV7-2 and TRBJ1-1, reads GAGVSQSPSNKVTEKGKDVELRCDPISGHTALYWYRQSLGQGLEFLIYFQGNSAPDKSGLPSDRFSAERTGGSVSTLTIQRTQQEDSAVYLCASSLAGGENTEAFFGQGTRLTVV.